The text below deals with one TCR beta chain. Authors' processing steps: Amplification of reference gene primers was used by the study to estimate nucleated cell counts. TCRdb keeps only in-frame clones here, not all; method: immunoSEQ multiplex PCR. V and J calls and clone size are those listed in that table; D and trimming were worked out from the DNA. This table has more than 30,000 clones, approximately 91% appearing once. The data belong to a study of blood T cell repertoires in COVID-19. On the study more broadly: Nucleic acid was either cDNA or gDNA, and it came from T cells, B-cell-depleted T cells, or PBMCs.

The germline V gene has CDR1 SQVTM and CDR2 ANQGSEA. The CDR3 runs to 9 residues. The V end lost 6 bases, the J end lost 3 bases, and 3 bases lay between the germline ends. Sequencing used peripheral blood. The V call is TRBV29-1, the J call TRBJ2-7; D gene uncertain. The clonotype originates from a woman of 80 years or more with active or convalescent COVID-19. DNA for the CDR3: TGCAGCGTCCTCTACGAGCAGTACTTC. It translates to CSVLYEQYF.